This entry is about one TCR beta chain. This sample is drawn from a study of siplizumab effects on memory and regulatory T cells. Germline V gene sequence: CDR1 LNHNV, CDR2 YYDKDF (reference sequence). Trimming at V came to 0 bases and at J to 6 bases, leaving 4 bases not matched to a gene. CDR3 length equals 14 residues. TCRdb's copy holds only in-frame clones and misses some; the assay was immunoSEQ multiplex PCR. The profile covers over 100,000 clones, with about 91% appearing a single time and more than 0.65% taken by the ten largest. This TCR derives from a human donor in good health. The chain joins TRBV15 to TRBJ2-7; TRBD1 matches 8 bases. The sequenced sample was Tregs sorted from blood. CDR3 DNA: TGTGCCACCAGCAGAGAACAGGGGGAACGCGAGCAGTACTTC. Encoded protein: CATSREQGEREQYF. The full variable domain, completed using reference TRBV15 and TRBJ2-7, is DAMVIQNPRYQVTQFGKPVTLSCSQTLNHNVMYWYQQKSSQAPKLLFHYYDKDFNNEADTPDNFQSRRPNTSFCFLDIRSPGLGDTAMYLCATSREQGEREQYFGPGTRLTVT.